This is a list of T cell receptor beta chains from one sample in a study of blood T cells in healthy people across ages. TCRdb redid the calling of the 5' RACE reads with MiXCR, one entry per CDR3 protein. Seen here are hundreds of thousands of distinct CDR3 sequences, around 21% observed once, and the top ten hold approximately 3.7%. Sequencing used blood. The receptors shown here come from an older man in good health. Both conserved end residues are part of each CDR3.

j_call v_call cdr3_aa
TRBJ1-1 TRBV2 CASSGGTGGTEAFF
. TRBV3-1 CASSPTGGPGNEQYF
TRBJ2-7 TRBV12-3/TRBV12-4 CASRGTSGRDEQYF
TRBJ2-7 TRBV28 CASSSGQGAHEQYF
TRBJ1-1 TRBV29-1 CSTDRGLTEAFF
TRBJ1-2 TRBV29-1 CSVGDRPYYGYTF
TRBJ1-4 TRBV7-3 CARIYGGVEKLFF
TRBJ2-1 TRBV24-1 CATSDFARRGPEGNNEQFF
TRBJ2-5 TRBV29-1 CSVEDVGWETQYF
TRBJ1-4 TRBV20-1 CSAPLGAGEYEKLFF
TRBJ2-1 TRBV4-3 CASAGTVYNEQFF
TRBJ1-2 TRBV19 CASSVGEPYGYTF
TRBJ2-1 TRBV9 CASSVAAGYSYNEQFF
TRBJ1-4 TRBV2 CASSDRTGDEKLFF
TRBJ2-5 TRBV9 CASSVDGSGHQETQYF
TRBJ2-7 TRBV20-1 CSARGILDRAEQYF
TRBJ2-2 TRBV18 CATSPQSYTGELFF
TRBJ2-5 TRBV5-1 CASSVGQGLQETQYF
TRBJ2-1 TRBV11-2 CASSPRLATEQFF
TRBJ1-2 TRBV6-1 CASSRAGQGASDGYTF
TRBJ2-5 TRBV27 CASSLYVATGDQYF
. TRBV12-3/TRBV12-4 CASSQEGAGKTQYF
TRBJ2-7 TRBV20-1 CSAREAGVWEQYF
TRBJ2-3 TRBV12-5 CASGFSRDERDTDTQYF
TRBJ2-5 TRBV25-1 CASSEAGDWETQYF
. TRBV7-3 CASSLRSRGDEQFF
TRBJ2-1 TRBV20-1 CSAGRGDSYNEQFF
TRBJ1-1 TRBV10-3 CAIRDRGRLNTEAFF
TRBJ2-2 TRBV5-1 CASSLPSGSPSGELFF
TRBJ1-2 TRBV4-1 CASSQARGNYGYTF
TRBJ2-3 TRBV6-2/TRBV6-3 CASSRGESGGSQYF
TRBJ1-1 TRBV19 CASSMAKGNTEAFF
TRBJ1-1 TRBV3-1 CASSQEGQMNTEAFF
TRBJ2-1 TRBV6-2/TRBV6-3 CASRTGTGGWNEQFF
TRBJ2-5 TRBV12-3/TRBV12-4 CASRNEDRLGETQYF
TRBJ1-4 TRBV15 CATSRTTTKKLFF
TRBJ2-3 TRBV7-9 CASSGTGTTGDTQYF
TRBJ2-1 TRBV7-2 CASSLQRNSYNEQFF
TRBJ2-5 TRBV7-3 CASSRTGTSEETQYF
TRBJ2-5 TRBV7-2 CAGSLVGGYQETQYF
TRBJ1-1 TRBV6-2/TRBV6-3 CASSYDRLNTEAFF
TRBJ1-6 TRBV24-1 CATSDLRADRLINSPLHF
TRBJ2-7 TRBV6-2/TRBV6-3 CASSYGVRTYEQYF
TRBJ2-3 TRBV20-1 CSARDGRANPDTQYF
TRBJ1-2 TRBV2 CASSESPGIYGYTF
TRBJ1-5 TRBV6-1 CASSEKSQHF